This T cell receptor (beta chain) was documented in a study of cytomegalovirus exposure and HLA in healthy donors. Study in general: Roughly 85 million unique TCRs from HLA-typed donors made up an early data release. Genotyping of 300 to 450 donors showed that approximately 83% belonged to the Caucasian-associated ancestry cluster. General observations from the study: Among donors in an Asian-associated ancestry cluster, a later analysis reportedly found fewer N-insertions than the approximately 700-donor mean.

This clone appeared a single time. Its target is unknown. The junction does not match germline at one end; this may be a read error. PCR employed 60 Vbeta and 13 Jbeta primers. Some clones are missing from TCRdb's copy, which holds only in-frame ones; the method was immunoSEQ multiplex PCR. Of some 200,000 clones listed, 65% to 90% are singletons. Healthy people donating bone marrow made up the donors. This clonotype originated in a man aged 35 to 55 in good health and CMV-seropositive. The sample was PBMCs.

The CDR3 protein is CASRLAGGPYNEQFF. The CDR3 nucleotides read TGTGCCAGCAGATTAGCGGGGGGGCCCTACAATGAGCAGTTCTTC. The V gene is TRBV7-2, the J gene TRBJ2-1; 11 bases are shared with TRBD2. This CDR3 is 15 amino acids long. Germline V gives CDR1 SGHTA, CDR2 FQGNSA.